A single sample is the source of the 9 T cell receptor beta chains below, sequenced in a study of radiotherapy plus CTLA-4 blockade in lung cancer. Sequencing used immunoSEQ multiplex PCR; TCRdb keeps in-frame clones, though not all of them. Among 70,000 to 90,000 clones listed, approximately 80% were seen once. Here the sequenced sample was peripheral blood, taken from a patient treated with radiotherapy plus ipilimumab. Receptor source: a human donor with non-small cell lung cancer who had a complete response to radiotherapy plus ipilimumab.

The chain is built from TRBV5-1 and TRBJ1-5; TRBD1 matches at 7 bases. The ends lost 4 bases at V and 2 bases at J; junction bases unmatched: 6. CDR3 length equals 15 residues. Germline values: CDR1 SGHRS, CDR2 YFSETQ. The CDR3 nucleotides read TGCGCCAGCAGCCGAACAGGGGAAGGCAATCAGCCCCAGCATTTT. It specifies CASSRTGEGNQPQHF.

V and J are TRBV11-3 and TRBJ1-4; tentatively, D is TRBD1 (5 bases). The CDR3 is made up of 15 amino acids. Germline CDR1 reads SGHNT; CDR2 reads YENEEA. Trimming cost V 2 bases and J 5 bases, with 12 bases left between them. In DNA, the CDR3 is TGTGCCAGCAGCTTAATTGGGGCACCAAATGAAAAACTGTTTTTT. This sequence encodes CASSLIGAPNEKLFF.

The chain recombines TRBV7-8 with TRBJ1-2; 9 bases map to TRBD1. Per germline, CDR1 SGHVS and CDR2 FQNEAQ. The ends lost 2 bases at V and 7 bases at J; junction bases unmatched: 8. The CDR3 totals 15 residues. The CDR3 DNA follows: TGTGCCAGCAGCTTACAGGGGGGACAGGGTGGTGGCTACACCTTC. Its translation is CASSLQGGQGGGYTF.

V usage is TRBV25-1 and J usage is TRBJ1-3; D is perhaps TRBD1 (5 bases). The V and J ends lost 8 bases and 4 bases respectively, with 18 bases between them. The CDR3 extends over 15 amino acids. Germline values: CDR1 MGHDK, CDR2 SYGVNS. The CDR3 sequence is CASGRGSLFGNTIYF. The CDR3 nucleotides are TGTGCCAGCGGGAGGGGCAGCCTCTTCGGAAACACCATATATTTT. Filled out from reference TRBV25-1 and TRBJ1-3, the complete variable domain reads EADIYQTPRYLVIGTGKKITLECSQTMGHDKMYWYQQDPGMELHLIHYSYGVNSTEKGDLSSESTVSRIRTEHFPLTLESARPSHTSQYLCASGRGSLFGNTIYFGEGSWLTVV.

The chain is built from TRBV7-2 and TRBJ1-1, with a tentative D call TRBD1 (5 bases). V lost 1 base to trimming and J lost 7 bases, with 16 bases between them. Looked up from germline, CDR1 is SGHTA and CDR2 is FQGNSA. This CDR3 has 15 amino acids. The CDR3 protein is CASSLVGRRDDEAFF. CDR3 in DNA: TGTGCCAGCAGCTTAGTAGGGCGTCGGGACGATGAAGCTTTCTTT.

The rearrangement joins TRBV28 to TRBJ1-4, with TRBD1 identical over 9 bases. The CDR3 has 14 residues. The germline V gene has CDR1 MDHEN and CDR2 SYDVKM. V was clipped by 6 bases and J by 6 bases; unmatched bases: 5. The CDR3 sequence: CASSPGTGHEKLFF. The DNA for the CDR3 is TGTGCCAGCAGCCCCGGGACAGGGCATGAAAAACTGTTTTTT. Using reference TRBV28 and TRBJ1-4 for the parts outside the CDR3, the full variable domain is DVKVTQSSRYLVKRTGEKVFLECVQDMDHENMFWYRQDPGLGLRLIYFSYDVKMKEKGDIPEGYSVSREKKERFSLILESASTNQTSMYLCASSPGTGHEKLFFGSGTQLSVL.

This clone was detected once. The chain employs TRBV14 and TRBJ2-2; D is unclear. CDR1 and CDR2 from the germline V gene are SGHDN and FVKESK. This CDR3 region has 14 residues. V lost 6 bases and J 3 bases, leaving 11 bases between the germline ends. The CDR3 spells CASRSRVHTGELFF. CDR3 sequence (DNA): TGTGCCAGCAGGTCAAGGGTGCACACCGGGGAGCTGTTTTTT. Full variable domain (remainder filled in from reference TRBV14 and TRBJ2-2): EAGVTQFPSHSVIEKGQTVTLRCDPISGHDNLYWYRRVMGKEIKFLLHFVKESKQDESGMPNNRFLAERTGGTYSTLKVQPAELEDSGVYFCASRSRVHTGELFFGEGSRLTVL.

The rearrangement links TRBV10-2 to TRBJ2-3; TRBD1 or TRBD2 may be the D gene (6 bases each). V was cut by 5 bases and J by 4 bases, with 19 bases left in between. CDR3 size: 16 residues. Germline loops: CDR1 WSHSY, CDR2 SAAADI. The CDR3 DNA reads TGCGCCAGCAGTTATCTAGGGGGGATGGGGGCAGATACGCAGTATTTT. Translated, it gives CASSYLGGMGADTQYF.

This sequence joins TRBV11-2 and TRBJ2-5, with D unclear. Trimming took off 2 bases at V and 0 bases at J, with 10 bases between the two ends. The CDR3 sequence is 15 residues long. The germline V gene has CDR1 SGHAT and CDR2 FQNNGV. The CDR3 here is CASSLTWPNQETQYF. CDR3 nucleotides: TGTGCCAGCAGCTTAACGTGGCCTAACCAAGAGACCCAGTACTTC. The variable domain in full, completed from reference TRBV11-2 and TRBJ2-5, reads EAGVAQSPRYKIIEKRQSVAFWCNPISGHATLYWYQQILGQGPKLLIQFQNNGVVDDSQLPKDRFSAERLKGVDSTLKIQPAKLEDSAVYLCASSLTWPNQETQYFGPGTRLLVL.